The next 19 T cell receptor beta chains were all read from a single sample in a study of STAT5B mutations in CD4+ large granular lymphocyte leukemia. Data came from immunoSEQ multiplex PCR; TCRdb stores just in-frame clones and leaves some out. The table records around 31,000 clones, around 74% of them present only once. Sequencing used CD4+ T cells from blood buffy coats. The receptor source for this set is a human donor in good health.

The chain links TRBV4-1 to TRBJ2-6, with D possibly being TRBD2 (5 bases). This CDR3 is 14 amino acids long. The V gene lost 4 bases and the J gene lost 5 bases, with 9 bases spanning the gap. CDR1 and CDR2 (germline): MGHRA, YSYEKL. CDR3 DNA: TGCGCCAGCAGCCCCGGGGATCGGGCCAACGTCCTGACTTTC. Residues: CASSPGDRANVLTF.

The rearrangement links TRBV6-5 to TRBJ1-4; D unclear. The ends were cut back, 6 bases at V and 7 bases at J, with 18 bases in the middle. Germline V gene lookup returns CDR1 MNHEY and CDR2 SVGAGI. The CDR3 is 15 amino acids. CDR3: CASRGYREGAEKLFF. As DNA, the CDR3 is TGTGCCAGCAGGGGTTACCGGGAAGGCGCTGAAAAACTGTTTTTT.

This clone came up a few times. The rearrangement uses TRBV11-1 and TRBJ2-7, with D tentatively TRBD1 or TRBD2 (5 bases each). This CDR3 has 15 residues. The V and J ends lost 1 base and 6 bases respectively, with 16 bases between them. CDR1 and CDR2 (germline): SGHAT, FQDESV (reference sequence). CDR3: CASSLEGQGAGEQYF. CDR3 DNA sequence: TGTGCCAGCAGCTTAGAGGGGCAGGGAGCTGGCGAGCAGTACTTC.

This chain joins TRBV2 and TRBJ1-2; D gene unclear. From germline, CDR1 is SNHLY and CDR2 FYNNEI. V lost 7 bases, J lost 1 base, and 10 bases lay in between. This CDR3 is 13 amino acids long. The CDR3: CASTTQNNYGYTF. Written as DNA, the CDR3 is TGTGCCAGCACCACTCAGAATAACTATGGCTACACCTTC.

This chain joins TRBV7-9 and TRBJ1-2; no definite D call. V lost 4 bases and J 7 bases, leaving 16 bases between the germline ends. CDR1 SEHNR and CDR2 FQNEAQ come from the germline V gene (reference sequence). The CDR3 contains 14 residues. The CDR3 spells CASSSPVRGLGYTF. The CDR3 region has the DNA TGTGCCAGCAGCTCCCCAGTGCGAGGGCTTGGCTACACCTTC.

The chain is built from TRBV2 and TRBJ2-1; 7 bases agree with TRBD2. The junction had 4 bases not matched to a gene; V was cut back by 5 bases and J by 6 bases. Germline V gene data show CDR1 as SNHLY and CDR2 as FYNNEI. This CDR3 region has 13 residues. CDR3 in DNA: TGTGCCAGCAGTAAGAGACTAGCCAATGAGCAGTTCTTC. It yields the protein CASSKRLANEQFF.

CDR3 sequence (DNA): TGTGCCAGCAAGGCTAGCGGGGGAACCGGGGAGCTGTTTTTT. Its protein is CASKASGGTGELFF. The J gene is TRBJ2-2, the V gene TRBV2; the match to TRBD2 covers 10 bases. Germline values: CDR1 SNHLY, CDR2 FYNNEI. This CDR3 region has 14 residues. With 7 bases clipped from V and 5 bases from J, the junction kept 4 bases outside the gene matches.

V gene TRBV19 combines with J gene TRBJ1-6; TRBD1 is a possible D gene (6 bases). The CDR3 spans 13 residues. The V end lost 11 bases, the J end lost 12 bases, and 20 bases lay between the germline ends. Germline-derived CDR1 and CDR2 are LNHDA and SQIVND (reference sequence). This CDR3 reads CASNWAQGGPLHF. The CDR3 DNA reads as TGTGCCTCCAACTGGGCACAGGGCGGACCCCTCCACTTT.

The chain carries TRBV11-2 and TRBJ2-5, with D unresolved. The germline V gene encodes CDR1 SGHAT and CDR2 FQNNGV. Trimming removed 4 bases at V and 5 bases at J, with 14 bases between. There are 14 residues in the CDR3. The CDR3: CASSYFRGVETQYF. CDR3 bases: TGTGCCAGCAGCTACTTCCGAGGAGTGGAGACCCAGTACTTC.

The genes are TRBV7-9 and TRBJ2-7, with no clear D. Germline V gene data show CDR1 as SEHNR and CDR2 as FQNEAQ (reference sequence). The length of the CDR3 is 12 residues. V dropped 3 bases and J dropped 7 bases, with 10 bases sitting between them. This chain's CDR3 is CASSLGPGEQYV. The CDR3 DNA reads TGTGCCAGCAGCTTGGGCCCCGGGGAGCAGTACGTC.

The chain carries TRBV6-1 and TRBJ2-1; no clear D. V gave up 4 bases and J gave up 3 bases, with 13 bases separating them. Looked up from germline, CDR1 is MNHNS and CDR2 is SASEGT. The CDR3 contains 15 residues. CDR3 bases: TGTGCCAGCAGTGCACCCAAGGGATTCTACAATGAGCAGTTCTTC. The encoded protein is CASSAPKGFYNEQFF.

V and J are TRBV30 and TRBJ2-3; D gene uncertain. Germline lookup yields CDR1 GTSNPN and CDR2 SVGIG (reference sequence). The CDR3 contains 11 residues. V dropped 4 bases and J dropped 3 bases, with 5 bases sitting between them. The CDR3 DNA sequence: TGTGCCTGGACAGAAACAGATACGCAGTATTTT. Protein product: CAWTETDTQYF.

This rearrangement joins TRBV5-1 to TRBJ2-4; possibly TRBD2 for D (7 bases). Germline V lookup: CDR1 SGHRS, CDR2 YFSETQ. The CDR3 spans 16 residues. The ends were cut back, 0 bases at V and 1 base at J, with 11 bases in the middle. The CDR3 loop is CASSLDREGAKNIQYF. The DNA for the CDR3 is TGCGCCAGCAGCTTGGACAGGGAGGGGGCCAAAAACATTCAGTACTTC. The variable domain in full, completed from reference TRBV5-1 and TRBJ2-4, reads KAGVTQTPRYLIKTRGQQVTLSCSPISGHRSVSWYQQTPGQGLQFLFEYFSETQRNKGNFPGRFSGRQFSNSRSEMNVSTLELGDSALYLCASSLDREGAKNIQYFGAGTRLSVL.

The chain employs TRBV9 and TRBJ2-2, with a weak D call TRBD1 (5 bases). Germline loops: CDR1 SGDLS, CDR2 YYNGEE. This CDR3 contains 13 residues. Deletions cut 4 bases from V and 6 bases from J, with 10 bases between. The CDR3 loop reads CASSLTEAGELFF. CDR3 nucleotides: TGTGCCAGCAGCCTGACAGAGGCCGGGGAGCTGTTTTTT.

CDR3 loop: CASTRTGLIGQYF. The CDR3 DNA reads TGTGCCAGCACACGCACGGGCCTAATCGGGCAGTACTTC. The rearrangement links TRBV21-1 to TRBJ2-7. TRBV21-1 is given as a pseudogene. The CDR3 is made up of 13 amino acids.

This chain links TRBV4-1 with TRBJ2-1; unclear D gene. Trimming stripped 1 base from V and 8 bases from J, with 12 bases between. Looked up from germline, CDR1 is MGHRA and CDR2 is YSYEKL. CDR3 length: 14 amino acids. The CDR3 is CASSQVLESHEQFF. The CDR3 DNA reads TGCGCCAGCAGCCAAGTACTGGAGTCCCATGAGCAGTTCTTC.

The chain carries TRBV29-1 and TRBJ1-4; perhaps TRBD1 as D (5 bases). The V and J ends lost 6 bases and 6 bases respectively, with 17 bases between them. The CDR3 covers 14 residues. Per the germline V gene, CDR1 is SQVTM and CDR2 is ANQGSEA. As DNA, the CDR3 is TGCAGCGTAGCAACCGGGACGCCGGATGAAAAACTGTTTTTT. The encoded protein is CSVATGTPDEKLFF. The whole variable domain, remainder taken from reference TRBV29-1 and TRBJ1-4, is SAVISQKPSRDICQRGTSLTIQCQVDSQVTMMFWYRQQPGQSLTLIATANQGSEATYESGFVIDKFPISRPNLTFSTLTVSNMSPEDSSIYLCSVATGTPDEKLFFGSGTQLSVL.

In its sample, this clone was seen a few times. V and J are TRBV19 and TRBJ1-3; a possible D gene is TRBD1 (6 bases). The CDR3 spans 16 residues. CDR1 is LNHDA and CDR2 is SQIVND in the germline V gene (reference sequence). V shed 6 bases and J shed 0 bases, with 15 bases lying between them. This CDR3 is CASSRQVASSGNTIYF. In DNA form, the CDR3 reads TGTGCCAGTAGCAGACAGGTCGCGAGCTCTGGAAACACCATATATTTT.

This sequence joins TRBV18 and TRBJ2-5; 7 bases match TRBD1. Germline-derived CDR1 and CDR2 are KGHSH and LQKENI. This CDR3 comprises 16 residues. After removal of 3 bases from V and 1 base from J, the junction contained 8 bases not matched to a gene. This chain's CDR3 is CASSPSGRGSQETQYF. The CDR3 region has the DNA TGTGCCAGCTCACCCTCGGGCAGGGGGAGCCAAGAGACCCAGTACTTC.